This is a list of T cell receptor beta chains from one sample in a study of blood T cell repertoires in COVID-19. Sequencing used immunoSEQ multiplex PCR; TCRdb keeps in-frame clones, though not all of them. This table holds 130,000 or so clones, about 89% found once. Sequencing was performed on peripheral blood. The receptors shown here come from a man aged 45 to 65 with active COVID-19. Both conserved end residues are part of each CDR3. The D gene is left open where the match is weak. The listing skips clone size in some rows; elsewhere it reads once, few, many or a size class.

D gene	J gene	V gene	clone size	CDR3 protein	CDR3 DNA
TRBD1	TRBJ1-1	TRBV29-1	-	CSADTDRESSEAFF	TGCAGCGCTGATACCGACAGGGAAAGTTCTGAAGCTTTCTTT
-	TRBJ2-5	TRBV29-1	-	CSAFRGGETQYF	TGCAGCGCTTTTAGGGGGGGAGAGACCCAGTACTTC
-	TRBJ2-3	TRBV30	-	CAWKGHGTADTQYF	TGTGCCTGGAAGGGGCATGGTACGGCAGATACGCAGTATTTT
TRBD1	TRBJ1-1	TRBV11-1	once	CASSLDRASEAFF	TGTGCCAGCAGCTTGGACAGGGCATCTGAAGCTTTCTTT
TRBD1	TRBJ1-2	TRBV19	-	CASSRGTGVNYGYTF	TGTGCCAGTAGTAGGGGAACAGGGGTTAACTATGGCTACACCTTC
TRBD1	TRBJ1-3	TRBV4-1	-	CASSLGRGRTGNTIYF	TGCGCCAGCAGCCTCGGAAGGGGGCGGACTGGAAACACCATATATTTT
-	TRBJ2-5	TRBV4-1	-	CASSQNRDFVKTQYF	TGCGCCAGCAGCCAAAACAGGGATTTTGTAAAGACCCAGTACTTC
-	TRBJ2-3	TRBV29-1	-	CSVARQGIDTQYF	TGCAGCGTTGCCCGGCAGGGGATAGATACGCAGTATTTT
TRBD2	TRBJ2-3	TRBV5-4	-	CASSLASGGAGTDTQYF	TGTGCCAGCAGCTTGGCGAGCGGGGGGGCCGGCACAGATACGCAGTATTTT
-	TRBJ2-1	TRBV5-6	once	CASSLDRYNEQFF	TGTGCCAGCAGCTTGGACAGATACAATGAGCAGTTCTTC
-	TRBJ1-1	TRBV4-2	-	CASSQIGGREGAFF	TGTGCCAGCAGCCAAATTGGGGGGAGGGAAGGAGCTTTCTTT
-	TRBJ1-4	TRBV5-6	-	CASSPDLGEKLFF	TGTGCCAGCAGCCCAGACTTGGGTGAAAAACTGTTTTTT
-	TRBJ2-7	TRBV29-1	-	CSVEWGQSNEQYF	TGCAGCGTTGAATGGGGACAATCGAACGAGCAGTACTTC
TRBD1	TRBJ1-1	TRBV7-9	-	CASSSSDREAIEAFF	TGTGCCAGCAGCTCATCGGACAGGGAAGCTATTGAAGCTTTCTTT
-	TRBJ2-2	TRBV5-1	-	CASSLRTVTGELFF	TGCGCCAGCAGCTTACGGACAGTCACCGGGGAGCTGTTTTTT
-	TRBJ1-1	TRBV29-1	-	CSAAPLQANTEAFF	TGCAGCGCCGCACCATTACAGGCGAACACTGAAGCTTTCTTT
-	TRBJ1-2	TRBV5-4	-	CASSSDSNYGYTF	TGTGCCAGCAGCTCCGACTCCAACTATGGCTACACCTTC
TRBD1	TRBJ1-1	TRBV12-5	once	CASGLVRTGGLNTEAFF	TGTGCTAGTGGTTTGGTACGGACAGGGGGCCTGAACACTGAAGCTTTCTTT
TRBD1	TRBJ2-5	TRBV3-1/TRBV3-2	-	CASSQDRSPRPGQGPQETQYF	TGTGCCAGCAGCCAAGATAGGAGTCCCCGTCCGGGACAGGGTCCTCAAGAGACCCAGTACTTC
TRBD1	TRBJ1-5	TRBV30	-	CAWSRGQGLLGRVYSNQPQHF	TGTGCCTGGAGTAGGGGACAGGGGCTCCTTGGACGCGTATATAGCAATCAGCCCCAGCATTTT
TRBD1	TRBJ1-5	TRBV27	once	CASSLEGASNQPQHF	TGTGCCAGCAGTTTGGAGGGGGCGAGCAATCAGCCCCAGCATTTT
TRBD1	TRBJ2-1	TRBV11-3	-	CASSQGAKSYNEQFF	TGTGCCAGCAGCCAGGGGGCCAAGTCCTACAATGAGCAGTTCTTC
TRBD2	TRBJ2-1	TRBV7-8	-	CASSSGTSGGAGFNEQFF	TGTGCCAGCAGCTCTGGGACTAGCGGGGGGGCCGGGTTCAATGAGCAGTTCTTC
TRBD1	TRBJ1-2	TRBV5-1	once	CASSIRQGGGGYTF	TGCGCCAGCAGCATTAGACAGGGAGGAGGGGGCTACACCTTC
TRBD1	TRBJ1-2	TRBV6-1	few	CASSEAGQGGSYGYTF	TGTGCCAGCAGTGAAGCTGGACAGGGCGGTAGCTATGGCTACACCTTC
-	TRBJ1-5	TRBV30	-	CAWSVQDNQPQHF	TGTGCCTGGAGTGTACAGGACAATCAGCCCCAGCATTTT
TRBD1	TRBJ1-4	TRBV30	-	CAWNTGGAEKLFF	TGTGCCTGGAACACAGGGGGAGCTGAAAAACTGTTTTTT
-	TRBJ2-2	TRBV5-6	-	CASSWATGELFF	TGTGCCAGCAGCTGGGCTACCGGGGAGCTGTTTTTT